Following are 22 T cell receptor beta chains from one sample sequenced in a study of regulatory T cells in long-lasting Graves disease (dated by TCRdb to the early 2020s). The label giving this sample's time point can be read as: persistent/refractory GD, antithyroid drugs over 5 years with positive TRAb. For both TCR sequencing and RNA sequencing, RNA was extracted from PBMCs in TRIzol. Libraries were made using multiplex PCR. The reads were generated on an Illumina HiSeq 4000. iRepertoire HTBI primers and Arm-PCR amplification of CDR3 regions were used to construct TCR beta libraries. TCRdb reworked the public reads: Q25 trimming with fastp, MiXCR clone assembly, productive beta chains retained. Rows merge per CDR3 protein into single entries with the most common DNA and genes. A total of approximately 290,000 distinct CDR3 sequences appear in this sample, approximately 20% of them only once. Approximately 53% of the sample rests with the top ten.

Sequenced material: peripheral blood mononuclear cells (PBMCs), taken when the disease was refractory, from a patient treated with antithyroid drugs. Receptor source: a female donor with Graves disease.

This clonotype appeared a few times. The CDR3 spells CASAGNYGYTF. DNA of the CDR3: TGTGCCAGCGCGGGTAACTATGGCTACACCTTC. This chain connects TRBV6-1 to TRBJ1-2; D is ambiguous. V was pared by 8 bases and J by 1 base, with 5 bases between. The length of the CDR3 is 11 residues. CDR1 is MNHNS, CDR2 SASEGT, per germline.

Turning to this clonotype: This may be a read error: a much more frequent sequence differs by one nucleotide. The chain has TRBV28 and TRBJ2-2; D might be TRBD1 or TRBD2, each matching 5 bases. The CDR3 runs to 14 residues. Germline lookup yields CDR1 MDHEN and CDR2 SYDVKM. The CDR3 region has the DNA TGTGCCAGCAGTTTGGTCAGGGAGACCGGGGAGCTGCTTTTT. Protein: CASSLVRETGELLF.

This clonotype was detected many times. V and J are TRBV6-5 and TRBJ1-6, with 9 positions matching TRBD1. Germline V gene sequence: CDR1 MNHEY, CDR2 SVGAGI. Losses at the gene ends were 4 bases for V and 7 bases for J; bases not matched to a gene: 11. The CDR3 runs 17 residues. DNA of the CDR3: TGTGCCAGCAGTTCCTGGACAGGGGTTGTTTGGAATTCACCCCTCCACTTT. This translates into CASSSWTGVVWNSPLHF.

The table lists this clonotype with many counts. The CDR3 DNA sequence: TGTGCCAGCAGTTACTCTATCGGACTAGGAGAGACCCAGTACTTC. This translates into CASSYSIGLGETQYF. The chain has TRBV6-5 and TRBJ2-5, with 7 bases that match TRBD2. This CDR3 has 15 amino acids. Unmatched junction bases numbered 5, after V lost 0 bases and J lost 4 bases. Germline CDR1 MNHEY, CDR2 SVGAGI.

The gene calls are TRBV20-1 and TRBJ2-2, with D hard to call. V was pared by 4 bases and J by 6 bases, with 12 bases between. This CDR3 contains 13 residues. Germline V gene data show CDR1 as DFQATT and CDR2 as SNEGSKA (reference sequence). This CDR3 is CSAITMLAGELFF. In nucleotides, the CDR3 is TGCAGTGCTATCACGATGTTAGCCGGGGAGCTGTTTTTT.

This chain uses TRBV6-1 with TRBJ2-2; possible D gene TRBD1, 6 bases. Trimming shortened V by 7 bases and J by 6 bases, and 12 bases separated the two germline ends. The germline gives CDR1 MNHNS, CDR2 SASEGT. The CDR3 loop spans 13 amino acids. The CDR3, as DNA: TGTGCCAGCACCAGCCAGGGGCCCGGGGAGCTGTTTTTT. Residues: CASTSQGPGELFF.

At least ten counts were recorded for this clonotype. The chain combines TRBV30 with TRBJ2-5, with a possible D match to TRBD1 (5 bases). The germline V gene has CDR1 GTSNPN and CDR2 SVGIG (reference sequence). The ends were cut back, 0 bases at V and 7 bases at J, with 12 bases in the middle. The CDR3 extends over 13 amino acids. The CDR3 DNA is TGTGCCTGGAGTGTACGAAGGGGCGGGACCCAGTACTTC. Protein sequence: CAWSVRRGGTQYF. The variable domain in full, completed from reference TRBV30 and TRBJ2-5, reads SQTIHQWPATLVQPVGSPLSLECTVEGTSNPNLYWYRQAAGRGLQLLFYSVGIGQISSEVPQNLSASRPQDRQFILSSKKLLLSDSGFYLCAWSVRRGGTQYFGPGTRLLVL.

The chain combines TRBV7-2 with TRBJ1-4, with unresolved D. CDR3 size: 16 residues. Germline values: CDR1 SGHTA, CDR2 FQGNSA. Trimming shortened V by 3 bases and J by 0 bases, and 11 bases separated the two germline ends. The CDR3 DNA reads TGTGCCAGCAGCTTTACCGCGACCGCAACTAATGAAAAACTGTTTTTT. It is translated as CASSFTATATNEKLFF.

This clonotype has a handful of counts. This sequence joins TRBV12-3 or TRBV12-4 and TRBJ1-2, with D possibly being TRBD1 (5 bases). The germline V and J ends were trimmed by 2 bases and 4 bases, with 14 bases remaining between them. CDR3 length equals 15 residues. The CDR3 here is CASSLMNGGPYGYTF. CDR3 DNA: TGTGCCAGCAGTTTAATGAATGGGGGTCCCTATGGCTACACCTTC.

Ten or more counts support this clonotype. The gene calls are TRBV24-1 and TRBJ1-1; D gene ambiguous. CDR1 is KGHDR, CDR2 SFDVKD, per germline. Deletions cut 7 bases from V and 0 bases from J, with 14 bases between. The CDR3 runs 15 residues. The chain's CDR3 is CATSPVGSMNTEAFF. The CDR3 DNA follows: TGTGCCACCAGCCCTGTGGGCAGCATGAACACTGAAGCTTTCTTT.

The rearrangement uses TRBV7-2 and TRBJ2-7; TRBD2 aligns across 10 bases. V shed 5 bases and J 5 bases; nucleotides not matched to a gene: 6. Germline V CDR1 and CDR2: SGHTA, FQGNSA. This CDR3 comprises 14 residues. CDR3 DNA sequence: TGTGCCAGCAGCCCCGGACTAGCGGAAAACGAGCAGTACTTC. Protein sequence: CASSPGLAENEQYF.

This clonotype was recorded a few times. The chain is built from TRBV20-1 and TRBJ2-3; 7 bases line up with TRBD2. V lost 6 bases, J lost 0 bases, and 3 bases stayed unmatched. From germline, CDR1 is DFQATT and CDR2 SNEGSKA (reference sequence). The CDR3 length is 13 residues. This CDR3 reads CSALSGSTDTQYF. The CDR3 region has the DNA TGCAGTGCCCTTAGCGGGAGCACAGATACGCAGTATTTT.

The chain couples TRBV29-1 to TRBJ1-1, with a possible D match to TRBD1 (6 bases). Between the trimmed V and J ends, which lost 6 bases and 11 bases, there was a span of 19 bases. This CDR3 region has 12 residues. Per the germline V gene, CDR1 is SQVTM and CDR2 is ANQGSEA. The CDR3 is CSVSDSGWRAFF. The CDR3, as DNA: TGCAGCGTCTCGGACAGTGGATGGAGGGCTTTCTTT.

The sample holds a few counts of this clonotype. The CDR3 loop is CASSQDGTGQVGTEAFF. Here the CDR3 DNA reads TGCGCCAGCAGCCAAGATGGGACAGGGCAGGTCGGCACTGAAGCTTTCTTT. This chain joins TRBV4-1 and TRBJ1-1, with 9 bases matching TRBD1. V lost 0 bases, J lost 4 bases, and 9 bases stayed unmatched. The CDR3 has 17 residues. Per germline, CDR1 MGHRA and CDR2 YSYEKL.

This clonotype was found many times. The V gene is TRBV12-3 or TRBV12-4, the J gene TRBJ1-4, with D unclear. V was shortened by 3 bases and J by 8 bases, with 10 bases between the two germline ends. The CDR3 loop spans 13 amino acids. This chain's CDR3 is CASSFVGGEKLFF. Written as DNA, the CDR3 is TGTGCCAGCAGTTTCGTTGGAGGCGAAAAACTGTTTTTT.

The chain has TRBV29-1 and TRBJ1-3, with D possibly being TRBD1 (6 bases). The CDR3 loop spans 12 amino acids. Germline values: CDR1 SQVTM, CDR2 ANQGSEA. CDR3 nucleotide sequence: TGCAGTGTGTTGGAGGGGGTGAACACCATATATTTT. Translation: CSVLEGVNTIYF.

This clonotype was counted between two and nine times. The V gene is TRBV15, the J gene TRBJ2-7; D is ambiguous. The CDR3 runs 13 residues. CDR1 and CDR2 from the germline V gene are LNHNV and YYDKDF (reference sequence). Deletions cut 0 bases from V and 11 bases from J, with 14 bases between. The CDR3 nucleotides read TGTGCCACCAGCAGAGACCCCTCTATGGAGAAGTACTTC. Amino acids: CATSRDPSMEKYF.

This clonotype has a count of ten or more. The rearrangement uses TRBV27 and TRBJ2-7; 7 bases map to TRBD1. The CDR3 covers 15 residues. V trimming: 3 bases; J trimming: 3 bases; junction bases outside the gene matches: 8. Germline CDR1 MNHEY, CDR2 SMNVEV (reference sequence). DNA for the CDR3: TGTGCCAGCAGTTTTTCCGAGGGGGCTGGCTACGAGCAGTACTTC. Protein sequence: CASSFSEGAGYEQYF.

As regards this clonotype: A far bigger clonotype differs at one base, so this is likely a read error. This rearrangement joins TRBV6-4 to TRBJ2-2, with 8 positions matching TRBD2. V shed 8 bases, J shed 6 bases, and the junction held 11 bases outside the gene matches. CDR1 is MRHNA, CDR2 SNTAGT, per germline. The CDR3 covers 15 residues. The CDR3 nucleotides read TGTGCCAGCGGTGTCCTAGCGGGCCCATCCGGGGAGCTGTTTTTT. The encoded protein is CASGVLAGPSGELFF.

This clonotype was counted only a few times. The CDR3, as DNA: TGTGCCAGCAGCTGGGGGGGGTACACTGAAGCTTTCTTT. This gives the protein CASSWGGYTEAFF. The gene calls are TRBV5-6 and TRBJ1-1, with D perhaps matching TRBD1 (5 bases). Germline lookup yields CDR1 SGHDT and CDR2 YYEEEE. With 3 bases removed from V and 3 bases from J, the gap between germline ends came to 9 bases. The length of the CDR3 is 13 residues.

There are a few counts of this clonotype. CDR3 residues: CASALGQGELFF. The DNA of the CDR3 is TGTGCCAGCGCGTTGGGCCAGGGGGAGCTGTTTTTT. The chain joins TRBV12-3 or TRBV12-4 to TRBJ2-2; D gene ambiguous. CDR3 size: 12 residues. V was trimmed by 8 bases and J by 8 bases, leaving 12 bases between them.

This clonotype was recorded at least ten times. V gene TRBV6-1 combines with J gene TRBJ1-4, with D uncertain. V was cut by 4 bases and J by 2 bases, with 8 bases left in between. Germline CDR1 reads MNHNS; CDR2 reads SASEGT. The CDR3 extends over 14 amino acids. This CDR3 is CASSVEDTNEKLFF. CDR3 bases: TGTGCCAGCAGTGTTGAAGATACTAATGAAAAACTGTTTTTT.